This TCR beta chain was documented in a study of graft-versus-host responses after intestinal transplantation (dated by TCRdb to 2020 to 2023). Concerning the study at large: The transplants that recipients got were multivisceral, liver-intestinal, or isolated intestinal. To identify alloreactive clones, pre-transplant mixed lymphocyte reaction products were sequenced and compared with unstimulated pre-transplant donor and recipient T cells. All recipients received anti-thymocyte globulin induction followed by maintenance tacrolimus and steroids for approximately 3 years. Donor T cell macrochimerism was defined as a peak of at least 4% donor T cells among recipient peripheral blood mononuclear cells. Rather than going through the commercial service, samples from a few later patients were sequenced in-house on an Illumina MiSeq and processed with MiXCR. Graft-versus-host and host-versus-graft alloreactive T cell clones were tracked in the graft, circulation and bone marrow after intestinal transplantation using bulk TCR-beta CDR3 sequencing. The cohort enrolled about two dozen intestinal transplant recipients, one of whom was a retransplant, and a few patients without pretransplant specimens were excluded. The paper as a whole reports these results and caveats: Conclusions were limited by the relatively low number and heterogeneity of intestinal transplant patients. GvH clones were found in recipient bone marrow, and some of the GvH clones appeared earlier in ileal mucosa or blood, which is consistent with an intestinal mucosal origin. Peak levels of circulating GvH clones were associated with declines in HvG clones early after transplant. Patients with donor T cell macrochimerism had high GvH to HvG T cell clonal ratios in their allografts.

What this sample's time point label stands for: cells obtained before transplantation from donor or recipient. CD3+CD4+ and CD3+CD8+ populations were FACS-sorted from unstimulated pre-transplant donor and recipient cells taken from spleen or lymph nodes. Receptor libraries were prepared by the immunoSEQ multiplex PCR assay. For most patients, genomic DNA was isolated with the Qiagen DNeasy Blood and Tissue Kit and sent frozen to Adaptive Biotechnologies for TCR sequencing. For most patients, genomic DNA was subjected to high-throughput TCR-beta CDR3 sequencing by Adaptive Biotechnologies. The source study handled its data this way. TCR sequencing data for 15 to 20 patients were retrieved from Adaptive's ImmunoSEQ software; a few other patients were processed with MiXCR and VDJtools. CD4 versus CD8 sorting errors were corrected by removing sequences found in both subsets at a frequency ratio below 5:1. Because the origin of CDR3 nucleotide sequences shared between donor and recipient could not be assigned, those sequences were removed. To be classed as alloreactive, a clone needed at least 2-fold expansion over unstimulated cells and a minimum CFSE-low frequency of 0.002% (template counts) or 0.001% (read counts). Clones detected in sequenced pre-transplant spleen, lymph node, or MLR CFSE-low populations of the donor or recipient were defined as mappable. Cumulative frequency of alloreactive clones was calculated as a percentage of all sequences weighted by copy number. Entries here come from immuneACCESS through TCRdb and include only in-frame sequences with V and J called. Some clones fail to appear in such tables; in the studies checked, an unresolved V gene covers under half of the shortfall, and the cause of the remainder is unknown. That table furnishes V, J and clone size, whereas the DNA furnished D and trimming. In this sample the table shows tens of thousands of clones, roughly nine tenths of which occur a single time. The top ten clones comprise around 2.3% of the sample.

In its sample, this clone was seen once. The specificity of this receptor is unknown. No base quality information exists; no much larger clone differs at one position. The germline V and J ends show losses of 0 bases and 5 bases respectively, and no gene match explains 17 bases of the junction. For CDR1 and CDR2, the germline V gene lists KGHSH and LQKENI. The CDR3 holds 19 amino acids from the cysteine to the phenylalanine. The sequence is cut down to CDR3 DNA, 57 bases in frame from base 1. The clonotype comes from a human donor who received an intestinal transplant. The chain employs TRBV18 and TRBJ2-7; 9 of the junction bases match TRBD2. The input for sequencing was unstimulated CD8+ T cells sorted from spleen or lymph node cells, taken before intestinal transplant. The DNA is TGTGCCAGCTCACCACCGGTCGTCGAAGGCGGGGGGGGAGGCCACGAGCAGTACTTC. Translated, this gives CASSPPVVEGGGGGHEQYF.